Presented here are 9 T cell receptor beta chains from one specimen sequenced in a study of T cells after yellow fever vaccination. A single record per CDR3 protein comes from TCRdb applying MiXCR to the 5' RACE reads. The table lists about 500,000 distinct CDR3 sequences, about a sixth of them singletons, with 15% to 20% in the top ten. The sequenced sample was PBMCs, obtained more than 4 days after the first yellow fever vaccination. These receptors were obtained from a man aged 18 to 30 who received the YFV17D yellow fever vaccine.

This clonotype appeared a few times. CDR3 sequence (DNA): TGCGCCAGCAGCCTTTCCACGGCCCACTCTGGAAACACCATATATTTT. Its translation: CASSLSTAHSGNTIYF. This chain connects TRBV4-3 to TRBJ1-3; no firm D call. Per germline, CDR1 LGHNA and CDR2 YSLEER. Trimming left V 4 bases short and J 0 bases short, with 13 bases between. The length of the CDR3 is 16 residues.

This clonotype was seen a handful of times. The chain uses TRBV9 and TRBJ2-3, with 13 nucleotides matching TRBD2. Germline CDR1 is SGDLS and CDR2 is YYNGEE. J lost 5 bases, V lost 4 bases, and 7 bases had no gene match. The CDR3 is made up of 16 amino acids. CDR3 nucleotide sequence: TGTGCCAGCAGCCCGGGGACTAGCGGGATGAGAGATACGCAGTATTTT. This translates into CASSPGTSGMRDTQYF.

This chain joins TRBV5-1 and TRBJ2-3; D might be TRBD1 (5 bases). V was clipped by 7 bases and J by 0 bases, with 12 bases between them. The CDR3 extends over 14 amino acids. In germline, CDR1 is SGHRS, CDR2 YFSETQ. CDR3: CASGSGPSTDTQYF. The CDR3 DNA follows: TGCGCCAGCGGTTCAGGGCCTAGCACAGATACGCAGTATTTT.

The gene calls are TRBV5-1 and TRBJ1-3; tentatively, D is TRBD1 (5 bases). Germline V gives CDR1 SGHRS, CDR2 YFSETQ. Trimming cost V 4 bases and J 4 bases, with 12 bases left between them. The CDR3 loop spans 14 amino acids. For the CDR3, the DNA is TGCGCCAGCAGCATCTCGACAGAGGGAAACACCATATATTTT. This encodes CASSISTEGNTIYF.

V gene TRBV7-9 combines with J gene TRBJ1-2, with TRBD1 matching over 7 bases. CDR1 is SEHNR and CDR2 is FQNEAQ in the germline V gene (reference sequence). V was clipped by 0 bases and J by 4 bases; unmatched bases: 8. This CDR3 spans 16 amino acids. Here the CDR3 DNA reads TGTGCCAGCAGCTTAGCGCGGGACAGTGAATCCTATGGCTACACCTTC. Translating gives CASSLARDSESYGYTF.

This clonotype was counted a few times. V is TRBV2 and J is TRBJ2-3; perhaps TRBD1 as D (6 bases). The CDR3 is 15 residues long. V lost 3 bases and J 0 bases, leaving 10 bases between the germline ends. Germline V gives CDR1 SNHLY, CDR2 FYNNEI. The CDR3 reads CASSDYRESTDTQYF. CDR3 bases: TGTGCCAGCAGTGACTACAGGGAGAGCACAGATACGCAGTATTTT. The full variable domain, rest sourced from reference TRBV2 and TRBJ2-3, is EPEVTQTPSHQVTQMGQEVILRCVPISNHLYFYWYRQILGQKVEFLVSFYNNEISEKSEIFDDQFSVERPDGSNFTLKIRSTKLEDSAMYFCASSDYRESTDTQYFGPGTRLTVL.

The J gene is TRBJ1-6, the V gene TRBV6-5, with 10 bases fitting TRBD1. CDR3 length: 19 residues. Germline lookup yields CDR1 MNHEY and CDR2 SVGAGI. V was clipped by 2 bases and J by 7 bases; unmatched bases: 14. CDR3 sequence reads: CASSYTGGSRDRGNSPLHF. The CDR3 DNA follows: TGTGCCAGCAGTTACACAGGGGGTTCCAGGGACAGGGGAAATTCACCCCTCCACTTT.

V is TRBV12-3 or TRBV12-4 and J is TRBJ2-2; no clear D. CDR3 length: 13 residues. Trimming removed 7 bases from V and 7 bases from J, with 13 bases in between. CDR3 loop: CASTPVIGGELFF. CDR3 nucleotides: TGTGCCAGCACCCCAGTAATTGGCGGGGAGCTGTTTTTT.

The rearrangement uses TRBV15 and TRBJ2-3; TRBD1 might be the D (6 bases). Trimming left V 4 bases short and J 6 bases short, with 14 bases between. Germline CDR1 reads LNHNV; CDR2 reads YYDKDF (reference sequence). This CDR3 is 14 amino acids long. The CDR3 DNA reads as TGTGCCACCAGCATAGAGACAGGCCACGATACGCAGTATTTT. This sequence encodes CATSIETGHDTQYF.